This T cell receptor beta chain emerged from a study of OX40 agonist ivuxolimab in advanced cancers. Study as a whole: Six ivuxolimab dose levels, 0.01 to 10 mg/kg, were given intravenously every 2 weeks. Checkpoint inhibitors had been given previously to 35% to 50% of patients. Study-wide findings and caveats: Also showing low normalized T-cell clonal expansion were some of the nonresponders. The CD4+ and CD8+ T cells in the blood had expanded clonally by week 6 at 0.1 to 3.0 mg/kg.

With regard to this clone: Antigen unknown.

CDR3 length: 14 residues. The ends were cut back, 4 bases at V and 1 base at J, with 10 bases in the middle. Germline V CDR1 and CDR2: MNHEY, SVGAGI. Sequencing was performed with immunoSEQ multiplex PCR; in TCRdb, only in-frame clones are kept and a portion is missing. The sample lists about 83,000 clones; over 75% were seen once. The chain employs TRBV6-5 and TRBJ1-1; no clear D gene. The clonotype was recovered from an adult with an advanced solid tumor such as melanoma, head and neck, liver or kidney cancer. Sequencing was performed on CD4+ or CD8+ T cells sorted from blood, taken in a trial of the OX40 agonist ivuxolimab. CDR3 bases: TGTGCCAGCAGTTTCCTACGGGGGAACACTGAAGCTTTCTTT. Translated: CASSFLRGNTEAFF.